The rows below give T cell receptor beta chains drawn from one sample of a study of hypomethylating agent response in myelodysplastic syndrome. The assay was immunoSEQ multiplex PCR, and TCRdb's table has in-frame clones only and misses some. This table has over a thousand clones, roughly 81% appearing once. This specimen consisted of bone marrow, obtained before or after starting hypomethylating agent treatment for myelodysplastic syndrome (not recorded which). The receptors were gathered from a human donor with myelodysplastic syndrome. CDR3s include the opening cysteine and the closing phenylalanine or tryptophan. A D gene is named only where the DNA matches it firmly. Clone size is not always given. Where it is, it says once, few, many or a class for expanded clones.

J,V,D,size,DNA,CDR3
TRBJ2-7,TRBV30,-,-,TGTGCCTGGAGTGACCAAGGCGAGCAGTACTTC,CAWSDQGEQYF
TRBJ1-1,TRBV27,TRBD1,-,TGTGCCAGCAGTCGGGACAGGGGGAACACTGAAGCTTTCTTT,CASSRDRGNTEAFF
TRBJ2-3,TRBV5-4,TRBD2,-,TGTGCCAGCAGCTTTATGCTAGCGGGAGGCACAGATACGCAGTATTTT,CASSFMLAGGTDTQYF
TRBJ1-2,TRBV9,-,-,TGTGCCAGCAGCGTAGGGGTTAACTATGGCTACACCTTC,CASSVGVNYGYTF
TRBJ1-2,TRBV5-1,TRBD1,-,TGCGCCAGCAGCTTCCGGGACAGGGATGGCTACACCTTC,CASSFRDRDGYTF
TRBJ1-6,TRBV27,-,few,TGTGCCAGCAGTTCCCCCTCACGGGGTGGTGTAAATTCACCCCTCCACTTT,CASSSPSRGGVNSPLHF
TRBJ2-7,TRBV5-1,TRBD1,-,TGCGCCAGCAGCTGGGACGCCGGGACAGCCTACGAGCAGTACTTC,CASSWDAGTAYEQYF
TRBJ1-4,TRBV18,TRBD1,-,TGTGCCAGCTCCCCCGGGACAGACGAAAAACTGTTTTTT,CASSPGTDEKLFF
TRBJ2-2,TRBV6-1,TRBD2,-,TGTGCCAGCAGTGAAGGCATCCTAGCGGCAACCGGTAACACCGGGGAGCTGTTTTTT,CASSEGILAATGNTGELFF
TRBJ2-2,TRBV9,TRBD2,-,TGTGCCAGCAGTACTCCGGGACTAGCGGCCACCGGGGAGCTGTTTTTT,CASSTPGLAATGELFF
TRBJ2-3,TRBV27,-,-,TGTGCCAGCAGTCCGCTGACCCCACCTACGCAGTATTTT,CASSPLTPPTQYF
TRBJ2-3,TRBV6-6,-,-,TGTGCCAGCACACGGGAACGCACAGATACGCAGTATTTT,CASTRERTDTQYF
TRBJ2-1,TRBV5-3,-,once,TGTGCCGGACAGCGGGAATACAATGAGCAGTTCTTC,CAGQREYNEQFF
TRBJ2-3,TRBV6-5,-,-,TGTGCCAGCAGTTACTCGACGGGGGTCATATATACGCAGTATTTT,CASSYSTGVIYTQYF
TRBJ1-4,TRBV28,-,large,TGTGCCAGCAGTTTAGGTCGGGACCCCGAGGGAAAACTGTTTTTT,CASSLGRDPEGKLFF
TRBJ2-1,TRBV11-1,-,-,TGTGCCAGCGGGACTTATTACAATGAGCAGTTCTTC,CASGTYYNEQFF
TRBJ1-5,TRBV6-5,-,-,TGTGCCAGCAGCCCAAGAGAGGGGGGCAATCAGCCCCAGCATTTT,CASSPREGGNQPQHF
TRBJ2-5,TRBV9,TRBD1,-,TGTGCCAGCAGCGTAGTGGACAGGTTTCGGGCGACCCAGTACTTC,CASSVVDRFRATQYF
TRBJ2-3,TRBV30,-,-,TGTGCCTGGATCCAGGGAAGCACAGATACGCAGTATTTT,CAWIQGSTDTQYF
TRBJ2-7,TRBV11-2,TRBD1,-,TGTGCCAGCAGCTTAGGACAGGGAAGTAAGCAGTACTTC,CASSLGQGSKQYF
TRBJ2-1,TRBV7-9,TRBD2,-,TGTGCCAGCAGCTTAGCACTAGCGGGGACTTACAATGAGCAGTTCTTC,CASSLALAGTYNEQFF
TRBJ2-5,TRBV5-4,TRBD2,-,TGTGCCAGCAGCTCGGGGACTAGCGGAAAAGAGACCCAGTACTTC,CASSSGTSGKETQYF
TRBJ1-2,TRBV5-1,TRBD1,-,TGCGCCAGCAGCTCCACCGGGACAGGGGCCGCCTATGGCTACACCTTC,CASSSTGTGAAYGYTF